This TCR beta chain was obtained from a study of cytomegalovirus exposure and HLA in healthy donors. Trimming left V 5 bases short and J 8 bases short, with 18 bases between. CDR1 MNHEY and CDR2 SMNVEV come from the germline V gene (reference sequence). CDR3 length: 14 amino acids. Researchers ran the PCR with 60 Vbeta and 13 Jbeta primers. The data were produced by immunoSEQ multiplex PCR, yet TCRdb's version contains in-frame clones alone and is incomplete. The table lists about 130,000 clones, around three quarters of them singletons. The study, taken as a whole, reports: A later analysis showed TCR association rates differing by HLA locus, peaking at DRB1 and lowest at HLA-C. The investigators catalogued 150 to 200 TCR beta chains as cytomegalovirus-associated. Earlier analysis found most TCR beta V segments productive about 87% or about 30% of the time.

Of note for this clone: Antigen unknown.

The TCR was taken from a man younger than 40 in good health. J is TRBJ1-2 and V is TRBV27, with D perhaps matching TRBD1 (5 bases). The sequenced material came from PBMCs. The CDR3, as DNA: TGTGCCAGCAGTACCCTGGACCGAAGGGGCGGCTACACCTTC. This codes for CASSTLDRRGGYTF.